Listed below are T cell receptor beta chains from one sample, sequenced in a study of early T cells in non-severe SARS-CoV-2 infection. TCRdb re-derived calls from the 5' RACE reads in MiXCR, one entry per CDR3 protein. The sample has tens of thousands of distinct CDR3 sequences, roughly 14% seen once. The sequenced sample was whole blood. Source of these receptors: an adult who was a healthcare worker with PCR-confirmed SARS-CoV-2 infection or an uninfected control (not recorded which). The CDR3 runs from the conserved cysteine through the conserved F or W. Fields, in order: CDR3 protein, J gene, D gene, V gene. D genes are given only for firm matches.

CDR3: CSAGQGSEKLFF
J: TRBJ1-4
D: TRBD1
V: TRBV29-1

CDR3: CASSPGTLYNSPLHF
J: TRBJ1-6
D: .
V: TRBV12-3/TRBV12-4

CDR3: CASSSDRVNQPQHF
J: TRBJ1-5
D: TRBD1
V: TRBV27

CDR3: CATGPKTVVAEAFF
J: TRBJ1-1
D: .
V: TRBV6-4

CDR3: CSAPGLAGGDLNTQYF
J: TRBJ2-3
D: TRBD2
V: TRBV20-1

CDR3: CASSPRPSGGPGVSNEQFF
J: TRBJ2-1
D: TRBD2
V: TRBV18

CDR3: CASSFGMNTEAFF
J: TRBJ1-1
D: .
V: TRBV9

CDR3: CSAGTGGGTAFF
J: TRBJ1-1
D: TRBD1
V: TRBV20-1

CDR3: CASSGSTTNEKLFF
J: TRBJ1-4
D: .
V: TRBV5-1

CDR3: CASSFTDSLEAFF
J: TRBJ1-1
D: .
V: TRBV7-3

CDR3: CASRQGVNEAFF
J: TRBJ1-1
D: TRBD1
V: TRBV5-1

CDR3: CSVLNRVGNSPLHF
J: TRBJ1-6
D: .
V: TRBV20-1

CDR3: CASSQGYGGNQPQHF
J: TRBJ1-5
D: .
V: TRBV4-1

CDR3: CASSRVLGKQETQYF
J: TRBJ2-5
D: .
V: TRBV11-2

CDR3: CATSEDSLGDTQYF
J: TRBJ2-3
D: .
V: TRBV24-1

CDR3: CASSTNGRATNEKLFF
J: TRBJ1-4
D: .
V: TRBV19

CDR3: CASSFRFSGQGMNTEAFF
J: TRBJ1-1
D: TRBD1
V: TRBV5-1

CDR3: CASSRYLAGVATDTQYF
J: TRBJ2-3
D: TRBD2
V: TRBV7-2

CDR3: CATSRAGQLNQPQHF
J: TRBJ1-5
D: .
V: TRBV15

CDR3: CASSLSPYGGAPAKNIQYF
J: TRBJ2-4
D: TRBD2
V: TRBV7-9

CDR3: CATIKGTGNEQFF
J: TRBJ2-1
D: .
V: TRBV15

CDR3: CASSLAFDSNNEQFF
J: TRBJ2-1
D: .
V: TRBV11-2

CDR3: CASSRTTDTQYF
J: TRBJ2-3
D: .
V: TRBV13

CDR3: CASSRQIGLAGSQETQYF
J: TRBJ2-5
D: TRBD2
V: TRBV7-2

CDR3: CASSPRQGQTDTQYF
J: TRBJ2-3
D: TRBD1
V: TRBV5-1

CDR3: CATSRVRDRGLNYGYTF
J: TRBJ1-2
D: TRBD1
V: TRBV15

CDR3: CASSLRRSSGGTSYNEQFF
J: TRBJ2-1
D: TRBD2
V: TRBV5-4

CDR3: CASSYSVGGNQPQHF
J: TRBJ1-5
D: .
V: TRBV6-5

CDR3: CASSPTGMNTEAFF
J: TRBJ1-1
D: .
V: TRBV5-6

CDR3: CASGLDGGPDTQYF
J: TRBJ2-3
D: .
V: TRBV12-5

CDR3: CASSSDPARTFGNTIYF
J: TRBJ1-3
D: .
V: TRBV5-1

CDR3: CSVEAGLPTDTQYF
J: TRBJ2-3
D: .
V: TRBV29-1

CDR3: CASSRGTGADTQYF
J: TRBJ2-3
D: TRBD1
V: TRBV18

CDR3: CASSFLLARETQYF
J: TRBJ2-5
D: .
V: TRBV12-3/TRBV12-4

CDR3: CASSEQTGGKTEKLFF
J: TRBJ1-4
D: TRBD1
V: TRBV6-1

CDR3: CASSLAGQVYNEQFF
J: TRBJ2-1
D: TRBD1
V: TRBV12-3/TRBV12-4

CDR3: CATSREYEGFPGYTF
J: TRBJ1-2
D: .
V: TRBV15

CDR3: CASSPTEGGHNEQFF
J: TRBJ2-1
D: .
V: TRBV12-3/TRBV12-4

CDR3: CASSSQGRETQYF
J: TRBJ2-5
D: .
V: TRBV7-3

CDR3: CASSLRQLTEAFF
J: TRBJ1-1
D: .
V: TRBV6-5

CDR3: CASSPTSGGETQYF
J: TRBJ2-5
D: TRBD2
V: TRBV7-9

CDR3: CASSSDTQETQYF
J: TRBJ2-5
D: .
V: TRBV12-3/TRBV12-4

CDR3: CASSSGTGSGAQYF
J: TRBJ2-5
D: .
V: TRBV13

CDR3: CASSQVDGGPSETQYF
J: TRBJ2-5
D: .
V: TRBV14

CDR3: CASSLDRGLGGYTF
J: TRBJ1-2
D: TRBD1
V: TRBV5-1

CDR3: CASSGEVLAKNIQYF
J: TRBJ2-4
D: .
V: TRBV12-3/TRBV12-4

CDR3: CASSRGAPGELFF
J: TRBJ2-2
D: .
V: TRBV7-8

CDR3: CATSRETSTPEAFF
J: TRBJ1-1
D: .
V: TRBV15

CDR3: CASSPGHKAFF
J: TRBJ1-1
D: .
V: TRBV3-1

CDR3: CATRSPGTYNEQFF
J: TRBJ2-1
D: .
V: TRBV15

CDR3: CSGLVRDEQFF
J: TRBJ2-1
D: TRBD2
V: TRBV20-1

CDR3: CASSSLGRGIYNEQFF
J: TRBJ2-1
D: .
V: TRBV7-6

CDR3: CSASDGIYGYTF
J: TRBJ1-2
D: .
V: TRBV20-1

CDR3: CASSGQGFSSYNEQFF
J: TRBJ2-1
D: TRBD1
V: TRBV5-1